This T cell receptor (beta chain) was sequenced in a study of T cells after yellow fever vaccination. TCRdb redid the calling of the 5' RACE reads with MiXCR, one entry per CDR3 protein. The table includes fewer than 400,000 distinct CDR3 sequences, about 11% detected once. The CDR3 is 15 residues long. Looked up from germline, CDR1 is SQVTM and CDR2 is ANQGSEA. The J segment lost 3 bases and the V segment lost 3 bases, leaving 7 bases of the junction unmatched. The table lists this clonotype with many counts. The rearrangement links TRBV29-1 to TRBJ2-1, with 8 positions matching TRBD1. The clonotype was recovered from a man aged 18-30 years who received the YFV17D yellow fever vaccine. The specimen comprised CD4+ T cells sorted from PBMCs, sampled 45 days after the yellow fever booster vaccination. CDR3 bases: TGCAGCGTTGAGGACAGGGTTGGTAGCTACAATGAGCAGTTCTTC. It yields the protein CSVEDRVGSYNEQFF.